This T cell receptor beta chain derives from a study of human T cells and chemical hapten exposure. Study overall: TCR yield per sample varied, mainly due to pooled library volumes.

The junction had 4 bases not matched to a gene; V was cut back by 1 base and J by 4 bases. Germline V lookup: CDR1 SGHTA, CDR2 FQGNSA. CDR3 length: 15 residues. The time point denotes: patch test 3, about 24 weeks after DPC sensitization. This sample's treatment: therapeutic diphenylcyclopropenone sensitization with weekly scalp DPC. TCRdb processed the RACE reads anew with MiXCR; each CDR3 protein has one entry. The table records tens of thousands of distinct CDR3 sequences, around 9.9% of them present only once. This clonotype was detected ten times or more. Source: whole blood, taken in connection with sensitization to the hapten diphenylcyclopropenone (DPC). The gene calls are TRBV7-2 and TRBJ2-1; 7 bases match TRBD1. This TCR was sampled from a woman in her 30s with alopecia areata. Some clones in this sample may be carry-over from other donors' samples. The CDR3 sequence: CASSLDDRVYNEQFF. The CDR3 DNA sequence: TGTGCCAGCAGCTTAGACGACAGGGTATACAATGAGCAGTTCTTC.